The 14 T cell receptor beta chains presented below share a single source sample, sequenced in a study of blood T cell repertoires in COVID-19. The method was immunoSEQ multiplex PCR; TCRdb's version includes in-frame clones alone and lacks a portion of them. The data contain tens of thousands of clones, 80% to 90% of them singletons. Sequencing used peripheral blood. The receptors were sampled from an elderly woman with active or convalescent COVID-19.

The chain uses TRBV25-1 and TRBJ1-5; TRBD1 aligns across 8 bases. Unmatched junction bases numbered 2, after V lost 4 bases and J lost 0 bases. The CDR3 spans 15 residues. Germline V lookup: CDR1 MGHDK, CDR2 SYGVNS. CDR3 nucleotide sequence: TGTGCCAGCAGTGGGACAGGGTATAGCAATCAGCCCCAGCATTTT. As protein: CASSGTGYSNQPQHF.

This chain joins TRBV5-1 and TRBJ2-7; 12 nucleotides match TRBD1. The CDR3 runs 15 residues. The germline gives CDR1 SGHRS, CDR2 YFSETQ. J was trimmed by 6 bases and V by 3 bases; bases with no gene match: 7. CDR3 in amino acids: CASSSLGQGAGEQYF. For the CDR3, the DNA is TGCGCCAGCAGCTCATTGGGACAGGGGGCTGGCGAGCAGTACTTC.

The J gene is TRBJ2-7, the V gene TRBV5-4; a possible D gene is TRBD1 (6 bases). The V end lost 2 bases, the J end lost 2 bases, and 14 bases lay between the germline ends. Germline lookup yields CDR1 SGHNT and CDR2 YYREEE (reference sequence). CDR3 size: 15 residues. CDR3 coding DNA: TGTGCCAGCAGCTTACAATTTGGACAGCCCTACGAGCAGTACTTC. Protein sequence: CASSLQFGQPYEQYF.

V usage is TRBV5-1 and J usage is TRBJ2-2, with D possibly being TRBD1 (6 bases). The germline V and J ends were trimmed by 4 bases and 5 bases, with 15 bases remaining between them. This CDR3 spans 15 amino acids. Per germline, CDR1 SGHRS and CDR2 YFSETQ. The DNA for the CDR3 is TGCGCCAGCAGCCCTTTACAGGGCGGAACCGGGGAGCTGTTTTTT. Translating gives CASSPLQGGTGELFF.

This chain connects TRBV9 to TRBJ1-2; D is possibly TRBD1 (5 bases). The V and J ends lost 0 bases and 4 bases respectively, with 13 bases between them. The CDR3 has 15 residues. CDR1 is SGDLS and CDR2 is YYNGEE in the germline V gene. Here the CDR3 reads CASSVEVRVSYGYTF. The CDR3 bases are TGTGCCAGCAGCGTAGAAGTCAGGGTGAGCTATGGCTACACCTTC. The entire variable domain, with the rest obtained from reference TRBV9 and TRBJ1-2, is as follows: DSGVTQTPKHLITATGQRVTLRCSPRSGDLSVYWYQQSLDQGLQFLIQYYNGEERAKGNILERFSAQQFPDLHSELNLSSLELGDSALYFCASSVEVRVSYGYTFGSGTRLTVV.

This chain joins TRBV24-1 and TRBJ1-5; D not resolved. V was clipped by 9 bases and J by 0 bases, with 20 bases between them. Germline-derived CDR1 and CDR2 are KGHDR and SFDVKD. The CDR3 contains 17 residues. This chain's CDR3 is CATDTTPGVYSNQPQHF. The CDR3 nucleotides are TGTGCCACCGACACAACGCCGGGAGTCTATAGCAATCAGCCCCAGCATTTT.

The chain links TRBV7-2 to TRBJ1-5, with D unclear. V lost 1 base to trimming and J lost 0 bases, with 13 bases between them. Germline V gene sequence: CDR1 SGHTA, CDR2 FQGNSA. The length of the CDR3 is 17 residues. CDR3 DNA sequence: TGTGCCAGCAGCTTAGATGGGCTGGGTAATAGCAATCAGCCCCAGCATTTT. It encodes CASSLDGLGNSNQPQHF.

The V and J genes are TRBV14 and TRBJ2-1; D is undetermined. This CDR3 has 16 residues. Germline V gives CDR1 SGHDN, CDR2 FVKESK. V was shortened by 0 bases and J by 0 bases, with 9 bases between the two germline ends. The CDR3 spells CASSQEGDTSYNEQFF. CDR3 DNA: TGTGCCAGCAGCCAAGAGGGTGACACCTCCTACAATGAGCAGTTCTTC.

The chain is built from TRBV21-1 and TRBJ1-1. TRBV21-1 is shown as a pseudogene. The CDR3 consists of 10 residues. The CDR3 protein is CAKLGTEAFF. The CDR3 nucleotides are TGTGCCAAGCTCGGGACTGAAGCTTTCTTT.

The chain employs TRBV19 and TRBJ1-1; no definite D call. The length of the CDR3 is 13 residues. Germline CDR1 and CDR2: LNHDA and SQIVND (reference sequence). V shed 3 bases and J shed 6 bases, with 11 bases lying between them. Here the CDR3 reads CASSIQGLSEAFF. In DNA form, the CDR3 reads TGTGCCAGTAGTATCCAAGGACTTTCTGAAGCTTTCTTT.

This chain uses TRBV19 with TRBJ2-2; the match to TRBD1 covers 10 bases. J was trimmed by 8 bases and V by 7 bases; bases with no gene match: 13. Germline V gene sequence: CDR1 LNHDA, CDR2 SQIVND (reference sequence). The CDR3 totals 16 residues. The CDR3: CASISGTGATVGELFF. The CDR3 DNA reads TGTGCCAGTATTTCCGGGACAGGGGCCACCGTGGGGGAGCTGTTTTTT.

This chain joins TRBV6-4 and TRBJ1-5, with D possibly TRBD1 on 5 matching bases. V lost 2 bases, J lost 5 bases, and 19 bases lay in between. Germline assignment: CDR1 MRHNA and CDR2 SNTAGT. The CDR3 spans 17 residues. CDR3 bases: TGTGCCAGCAGTGACCGTGAGCAGAGGACACCCGATCAGCCCCAGCATTTT. Protein sequence: CASSDREQRTPDQPQHF.

This clone was detected only once. V usage is TRBV7-8 and J usage is TRBJ1-2; D might be TRBD1 (5 bases). Per germline, CDR1 SGHVS and CDR2 FQNEAQ. This CDR3 spans 17 amino acids. V was cut by 1 base and J by 0 bases, with 15 bases left in between. The CDR3 is CASSLVRGELSNYGYTF. CDR3 coding DNA: TGTGCCAGCAGCTTAGTTCGGGGGGAGCTTTCTAACTATGGCTACACCTTC.

The chain joins TRBV5-1 to TRBJ2-3; TRBD2 matches 7 bases. The germline CDR1 and CDR2 sequences are SGHRS and YFSETQ. This CDR3 contains 14 residues. J gave up 3 bases and V 0 bases, and 1 base lay outside the gene matches. The CDR3 region has the DNA TGCGCCAGCAGCTTGGGGCGGGAGACAGATACGCAGTATTTT. This codes for CASSLGRETDTQYF.